Relative to its sample, the clone carrying this TCR beta chain is medium-sized. Its antigen is not known. The CDR3 extends over 15 amino acids. Germline V gene sequence: CDR1 SGHVS, CDR2 FNYEAQ. V was trimmed by 0 bases and J by 3 bases, leaving 9 bases between them. Generated by immunoSEQ multiplex PCR, the TCRdb table keeps only in-frame clones and is missing some. The sample lists thousands of clones, about 56% occurring once. The sample is drawn from a study of early stage breast cancer tumors. Study overall: Of some 16 invasive breast tumors, 11 to 12 were hormone receptor-positive, HER2-negative.

Points from the study as a whole: In most of the 16 patients, blood comparison separated tumor from normal breast.

Sequenced material: breast tumor tissue. This sequence originates from a person aged 50 to 59 with breast cancer. The rearrangement links TRBV7-6 to TRBJ1-3; D ambiguous. The CDR3 loop reads CASSLAGDLGNTIYF. The CDR3, as DNA: TGTGCCAGCAGCTTAGCGGGAGACCTTGGAAACACCATATATTTT.